The 9 T cell receptor beta chains below were found in one sample sequenced in a study of siplizumab effects on memory and regulatory T cells. Sequencing was performed with immunoSEQ multiplex PCR; in TCRdb, only in-frame clones are kept and a portion is missing. The table lists some 64,000 clones, around 80% of them singletons. Sequencing used memory CD4+ T cells sorted from blood. These receptors all stem from a human donor in good health.

The chain employs TRBV5-5 and TRBJ1-1; a weak D match, TRBD1 (5 bases). CDR3 length: 13 amino acids. V lost 5 bases, J lost 7 bases, and 15 bases lay in between. Germline V gene sequence: CDR1 SGHKS, CDR2 YYEKEE (reference sequence). CDR3 in DNA: TGTGCCAGCAGGGCCGGACAAGGGAATGAAGCTTTCTTT. It codes for CASRAGQGNEAFF.

The rearrangement links TRBV7-2 to TRBJ2-6; 9 bases are a match to TRBD1. The length of the CDR3 is 17 residues. V gave up 4 bases and J gave up 3 bases; unmatched junction bases: 7. Germline lookup yields CDR1 SGHTA and CDR2 FQGNSA. CDR3: CASSSRDRVDGANVLTF. Here the CDR3 DNA reads TGTGCCAGCAGCTCCCGGGACAGGGTAGATGGGGCCAACGTCCTGACTTTC.

The chain recombines TRBV9 with TRBJ1-5; D is uncertain. The CDR3 sequence is 15 residues long. V was clipped by 0 bases and J by 4 bases, with 11 bases between them. Germline V CDR1 and CDR2: SGDLS, YYNGEE. The CDR3 sequence is CASSVGVEGNQPQHF. The CDR3 DNA is TGTGCCAGCAGCGTAGGAGTTGAGGGAAATCAGCCCCAGCATTTT.

This chain links TRBV18 with TRBJ1-2; 7 bases are shared with TRBD1. The CDR3 runs to 13 residues. V lost 5 bases to trimming and J lost 3 bases; unmatched junction nucleotides: 3. Germline values: CDR1 KGHSH, CDR2 LQKENI. CDR3 loop: CASSTQGDYGYTF. Here the CDR3 DNA reads TGTGCCAGCTCAACTCAGGGGGACTATGGCTACACCTTC.

J is TRBJ1-5 and V is TRBV11-2, with D possibly being TRBD1 (5 bases). V dropped 2 bases and J dropped 1 base, with 18 bases sitting between them. The germline gives CDR1 SGHAT, CDR2 FQNNGV. CDR3 length: 18 amino acids. The CDR3 spells CASSLRFGQGDSNQPQHF. Written as DNA, the CDR3 is TGTGCCAGCAGCTTACGATTCGGGCAGGGTGACAGCAATCAGCCCCAGCATTTT.

This clone was detected only a few times. V is TRBV28 and J is TRBJ1-5; D ambiguous. Trimming took off 5 bases at V and 0 bases at J, with 8 bases between the two ends. CDR3 length: 14 residues. CDR1 and CDR2 from the germline V gene are MDHEN and SYDVKM. The CDR3 loop reads CASSPTFSNQPQHF. Written as DNA, the CDR3 is TGTGCCAGCAGTCCGACCTTTAGCAATCAGCCCCAGCATTTT.

This chain uses TRBV28 with TRBJ1-2, with D unresolved. The CDR3 length is 12 residues. The ends were cut back, 10 bases at V and 3 bases at J, with 12 bases in the middle. Per the germline V gene, CDR1 is MDHEN and CDR2 is SYDVKM. CDR3 region: CATSLGDYGYTF. The CDR3 bases are TGTGCCACCTCGCTGGGCGACTATGGCTACACCTTC.

This clone was seen a handful of times. The CDR3 is CASSLALTGGAGELFF. CDR3 bases: TGTGCCAGCAGCTTAGCGCTGACAGGGGGTGCCGGGGAGCTGTTTTTT. The chain couples TRBV7-9 to TRBJ2-2; 9 nucleotides agree with TRBD1. The V gene end was trimmed by 0 bases and the J gene end by 6 bases; junction bases not matched to a gene: 5. The CDR3 covers 16 residues. From germline, CDR1 is SEHNR and CDR2 FQNEAQ (reference sequence). The full variable domain, completed using reference TRBV7-9 and TRBJ2-2, is DTGVSQNPRHKITKRGQNVTFRCDPISEHNRLYWYRQTLGQGPEFLTYFQNEAQLEKSRLLSDRFSAERPKGSFSTLEIQRTEQGDSAMYLCASSLALTGGAGELFFGEGSRLTVL.

The chain couples TRBV30 to TRBJ2-1; D possibly corresponds to TRBD2 (7 bases). The CDR3 sequence is 14 residues long. V was trimmed by 6 bases and J by 0 bases, leaving 12 bases between them. Germline CDR1 GTSNPN, CDR2 SVGIG (reference sequence). CDR3 protein: CACTRGGSYNEQFF. CDR3 in DNA: TGTGCCTGTACAAGGGGGGGCTCCTACAATGAGCAGTTCTTC.